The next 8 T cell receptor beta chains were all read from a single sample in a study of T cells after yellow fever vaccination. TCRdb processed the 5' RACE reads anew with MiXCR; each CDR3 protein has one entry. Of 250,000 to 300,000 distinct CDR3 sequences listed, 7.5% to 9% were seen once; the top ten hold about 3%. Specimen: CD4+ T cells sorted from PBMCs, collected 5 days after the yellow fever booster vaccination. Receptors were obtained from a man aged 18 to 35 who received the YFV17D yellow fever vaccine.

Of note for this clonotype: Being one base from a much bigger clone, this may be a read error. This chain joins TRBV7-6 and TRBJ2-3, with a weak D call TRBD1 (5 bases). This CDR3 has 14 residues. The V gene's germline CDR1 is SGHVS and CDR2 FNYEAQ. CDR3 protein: CASGLARGTDTQYF. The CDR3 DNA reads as TGTGCCAGCGGCTTAGCCAGGGGCACAGATACGCAGTATTTT.

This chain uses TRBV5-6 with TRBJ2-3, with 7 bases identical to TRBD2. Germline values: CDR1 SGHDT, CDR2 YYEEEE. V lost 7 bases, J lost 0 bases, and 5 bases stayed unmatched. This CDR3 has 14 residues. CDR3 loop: CASGAGTSTDTQYF. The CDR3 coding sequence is TGTGCCAGCGGAGCGGGGACTAGCACAGATACGCAGTATTTT.

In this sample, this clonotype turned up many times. In nucleotides, the CDR3 is TGTGCCAGCAGGCCTACCCCGTATCTAGCCAAAAACATTCAGTACTTC. Protein product: CASRPTPYLAKNIQYF. The rearrangement joins TRBV2 to TRBJ2-4; D gene unclear. V was shortened by 6 bases and J by 0 bases, with 15 bases between the two germline ends. The V gene's germline CDR1 is SNHLY and CDR2 FYNNEI. The CDR3 has 16 residues.

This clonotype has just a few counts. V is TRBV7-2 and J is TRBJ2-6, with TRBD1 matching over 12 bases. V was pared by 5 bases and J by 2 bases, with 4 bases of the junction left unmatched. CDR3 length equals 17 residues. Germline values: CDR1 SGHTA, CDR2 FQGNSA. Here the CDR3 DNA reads TGTGCCAGCAGCCCGCGGGACAGGGGGCCTGGGGCCAACGTCCTGACTTTC. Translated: CASSPRDRGPGANVLTF.

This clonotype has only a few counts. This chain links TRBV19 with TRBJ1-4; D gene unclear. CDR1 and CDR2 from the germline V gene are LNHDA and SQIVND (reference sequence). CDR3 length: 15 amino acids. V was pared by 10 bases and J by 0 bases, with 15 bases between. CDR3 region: CATARTGPTNEKLFF. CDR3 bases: TGTGCCACCGCCCGGACGGGCCCAACTAATGAAAAACTGTTTTTT.

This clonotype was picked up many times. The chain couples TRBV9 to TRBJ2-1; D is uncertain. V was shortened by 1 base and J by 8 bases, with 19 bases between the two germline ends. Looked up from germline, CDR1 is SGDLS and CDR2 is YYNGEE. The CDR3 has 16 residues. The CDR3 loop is CASSVPGGTDLHEQFF. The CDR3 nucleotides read TGTGCCAGCAGCGTACCCGGTGGAACAGACCTTCATGAGCAGTTCTTC.

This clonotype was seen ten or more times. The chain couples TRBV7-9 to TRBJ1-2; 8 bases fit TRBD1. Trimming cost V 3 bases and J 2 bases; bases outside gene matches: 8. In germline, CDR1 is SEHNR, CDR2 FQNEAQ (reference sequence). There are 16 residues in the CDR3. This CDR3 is CASSLAGGGRNYGYTF. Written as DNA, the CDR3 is TGTGCCAGCAGCTTGGCAGGGGGCGGAAGAAACTATGGCTACACCTTC. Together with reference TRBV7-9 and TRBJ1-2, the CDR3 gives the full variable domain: DTGVSQNPRHKITKRGQNVTFRCDPISEHNRLYWYRQTLGQGPEFLTYFQNEAQLEKSRLLSDRFSAERPKGSFSTLEIQRTEQGDSAMYLCASSLAGGGRNYGYTFGSGTRLTVV.

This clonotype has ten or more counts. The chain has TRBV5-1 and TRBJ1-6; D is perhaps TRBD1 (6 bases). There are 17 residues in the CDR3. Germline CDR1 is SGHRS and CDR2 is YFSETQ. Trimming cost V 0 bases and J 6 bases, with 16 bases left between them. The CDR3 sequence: CASSLGTARGANSPLHF. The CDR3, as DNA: TGCGCCAGCAGCTTGGGGACAGCCCGTGGGGCTAATTCACCCCTCCACTTT.